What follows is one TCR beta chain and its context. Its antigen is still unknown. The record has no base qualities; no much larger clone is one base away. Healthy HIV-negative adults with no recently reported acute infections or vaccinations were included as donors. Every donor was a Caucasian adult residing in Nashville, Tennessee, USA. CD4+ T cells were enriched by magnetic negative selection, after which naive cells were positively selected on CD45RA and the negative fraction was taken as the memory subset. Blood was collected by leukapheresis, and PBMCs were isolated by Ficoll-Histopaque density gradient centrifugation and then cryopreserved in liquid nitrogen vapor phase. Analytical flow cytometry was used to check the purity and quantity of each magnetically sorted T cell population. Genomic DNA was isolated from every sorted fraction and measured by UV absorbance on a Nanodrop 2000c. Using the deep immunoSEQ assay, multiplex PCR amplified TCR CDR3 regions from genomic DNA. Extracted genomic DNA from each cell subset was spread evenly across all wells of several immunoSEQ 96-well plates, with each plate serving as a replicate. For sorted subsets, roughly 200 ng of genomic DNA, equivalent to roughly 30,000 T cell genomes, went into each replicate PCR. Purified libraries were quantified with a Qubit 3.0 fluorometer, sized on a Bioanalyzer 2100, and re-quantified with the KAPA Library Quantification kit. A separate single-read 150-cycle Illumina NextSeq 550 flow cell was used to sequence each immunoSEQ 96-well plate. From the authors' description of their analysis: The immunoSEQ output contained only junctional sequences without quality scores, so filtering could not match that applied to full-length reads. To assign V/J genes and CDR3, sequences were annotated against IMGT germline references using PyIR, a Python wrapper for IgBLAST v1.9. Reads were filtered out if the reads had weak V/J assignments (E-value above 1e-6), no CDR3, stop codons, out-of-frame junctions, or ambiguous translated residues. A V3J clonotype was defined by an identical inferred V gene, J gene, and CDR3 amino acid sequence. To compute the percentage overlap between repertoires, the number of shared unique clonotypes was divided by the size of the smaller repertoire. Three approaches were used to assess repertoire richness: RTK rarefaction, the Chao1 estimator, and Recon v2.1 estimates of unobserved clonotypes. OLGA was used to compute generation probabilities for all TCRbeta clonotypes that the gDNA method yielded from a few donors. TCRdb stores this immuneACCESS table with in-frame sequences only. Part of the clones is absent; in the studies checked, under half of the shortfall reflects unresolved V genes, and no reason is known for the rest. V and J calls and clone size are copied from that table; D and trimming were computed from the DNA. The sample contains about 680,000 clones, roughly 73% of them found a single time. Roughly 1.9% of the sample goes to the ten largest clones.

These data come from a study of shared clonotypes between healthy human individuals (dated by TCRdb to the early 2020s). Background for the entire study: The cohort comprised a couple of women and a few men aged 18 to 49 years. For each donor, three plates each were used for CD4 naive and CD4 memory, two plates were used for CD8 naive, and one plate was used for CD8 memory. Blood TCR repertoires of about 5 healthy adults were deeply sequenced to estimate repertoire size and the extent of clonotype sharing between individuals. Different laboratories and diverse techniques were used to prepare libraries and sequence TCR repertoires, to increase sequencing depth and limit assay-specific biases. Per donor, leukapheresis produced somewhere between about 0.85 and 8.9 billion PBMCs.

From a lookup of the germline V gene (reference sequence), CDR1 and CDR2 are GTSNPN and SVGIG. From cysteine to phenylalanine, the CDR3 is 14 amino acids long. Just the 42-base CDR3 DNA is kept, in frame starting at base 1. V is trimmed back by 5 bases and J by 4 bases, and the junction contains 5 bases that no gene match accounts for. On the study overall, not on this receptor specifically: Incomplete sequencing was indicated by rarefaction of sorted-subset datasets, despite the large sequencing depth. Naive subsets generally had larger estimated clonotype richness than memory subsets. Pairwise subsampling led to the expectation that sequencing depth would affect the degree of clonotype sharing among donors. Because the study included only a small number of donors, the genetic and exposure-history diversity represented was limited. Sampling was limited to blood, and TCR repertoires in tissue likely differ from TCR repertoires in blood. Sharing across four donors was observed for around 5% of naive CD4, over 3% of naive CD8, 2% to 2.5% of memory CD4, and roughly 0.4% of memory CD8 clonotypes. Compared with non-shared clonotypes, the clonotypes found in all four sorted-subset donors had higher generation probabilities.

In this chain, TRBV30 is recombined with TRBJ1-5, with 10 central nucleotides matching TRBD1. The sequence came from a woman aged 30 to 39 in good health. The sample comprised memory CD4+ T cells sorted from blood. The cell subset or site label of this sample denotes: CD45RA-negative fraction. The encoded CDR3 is CAWSGGQGNQPQHF. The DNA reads TGTGCCTGGTCGGGGGGACAGGGGAATCAGCCCCAGCATTTT.